Below, 15 T cell receptor beta chains from the same sample are listed, as sequenced in a study of CD8 T cells in Susac syndrome. With random hexamers, 0.5 to 1 ug RNA was reverse transcribed. TCRdb re-derived calls from the immunoSEQ multiplex PCR reads in MiXCR, one entry per CDR3 protein. The profile covers about 160,000 distinct CDR3 sequences, with 93% appearing a single time and more than 0.11% taken by the ten largest. The sequenced sample was CD4+ T cells from PBMCs. These receptors were taken from a human donor in good health.

V gene TRBV5-1 combines with J gene TRBJ1-2; D gene ambiguous. From germline, CDR1 is SGHRS and CDR2 YFSETQ. V dropped 0 bases and J dropped 8 bases, with 17 bases sitting between them. The CDR3 consists of 15 residues. The CDR3 bases are TGCGCCAGCAGCTTGGTGGGCGATAACTTGGGGGGCTACACCTTC. This gives the protein CASSLVGDNLGGYTF.

This clonotype was counted a single time. The rearrangement uses TRBV20-1 and TRBJ1-5; no clear D gene. Germline-derived CDR1 and CDR2 are DFQATT and SNEGSKA (reference sequence). The germline V and J ends were trimmed by 3 bases and 0 bases, with 6 bases remaining between them. The CDR3 extends over 13 amino acids. CDR3 in amino acids: CSASWHSNQPQHF. The DNA of the CDR3 is TGCAGTGCTAGTTGGCATAGCAATCAGCCCCAGCATTTT.

V is TRBV5-6 and J is TRBJ2-4; TRBD1 matches at 7 bases. Unmatched junction bases numbered 4, after V lost 4 bases and J lost 3 bases. The CDR3 has 14 residues. Germline V lookup: CDR1 SGHDT, CDR2 YYEEEE. DNA of the CDR3: TGTGCCAGCAGCATCGGGACAGTCAAAAACATTCAGTACTTC. Residues: CASSIGTVKNIQYF.

V usage is TRBV3-1 and J usage is TRBJ2-7; unclear D gene. This CDR3 region has 14 residues. V gave up 0 bases and J gave up 0 bases, with 6 bases separating them. The V gene's germline CDR1 is LGHDT and CDR2 YNNKEL (reference sequence). The CDR3 DNA sequence: TGTGCCAGCAGCCAAGATCAAACCTCCTACGAGCAGTACTTC. It specifies CASSQDQTSYEQYF.

The rearrangement uses TRBV2 and TRBJ1-2; D is possibly TRBD1 (5 bases). Germline V lookup: CDR1 SNHLY, CDR2 FYNNEI. The CDR3 loop spans 13 amino acids. With 4 bases removed from V and 8 bases from J, the gap between germline ends came to 14 bases. Written as DNA, the CDR3 is TGTGCCAGCAGTGTGACAGAAGGAATGGGCTACACCTTC. This gives the protein CASSVTEGMGYTF.

The table lists this clonotype with a count of one. The J gene is TRBJ2-7, the V gene TRBV14, with TRBD1 matching over 7 bases. V lost 4 bases, J lost 3 bases, and 6 bases stayed unmatched. This CDR3 region has 14 residues. CDR1 is SGHDN and CDR2 is FVKESK in the germline V gene. This CDR3 is CASSLGTVDYEQYF. CDR3 in DNA: TGTGCCAGCAGCCTGGGGACAGTCGACTACGAGCAGTACTTC.

The CDR3: CASSYPISGRSSYEQYF. The CDR3 nucleotides read TGTGCCAGCAGTTACCCGATATCGGGCAGAAGCTCCTACGAGCAGTACTTC. This chain links TRBV6-5 with TRBJ2-7; D gene ambiguous. This CDR3 contains 17 residues. Germline V CDR1 and CDR2: MNHEY, SVGAGI. Trimming removed 2 bases from V and 0 bases from J, with 17 bases in between.

This chain joins TRBV7-9 and TRBJ2-5; 8 nucleotides agree with TRBD1. Trimming removed 3 bases from V and 3 bases from J; junction bases left unmatched: 3. This CDR3 contains 14 residues. CDR1 and CDR2 (germline): SEHNR, FQNEAQ (reference sequence). In DNA, the CDR3 is TGTGCCAGCAGCTTCACAGGGGGAGAAGAGACCCAGTACTTC. As protein: CASSFTGGEETQYF.

This chain uses TRBV29-1 with TRBJ2-1; a possible D gene is TRBD2 (5 bases). The V and J ends lost 4 bases and 0 bases respectively, with 16 bases between them. CDR1 and CDR2 (germline): SQVTM, ANQGSEA. The CDR3 is 16 residues long. Here the CDR3 DNA reads TGCAGCGTTGCAGCCTTCGGGGAGAGCTCCTACAATGAGCAGTTCTTC. It specifies CSVAAFGESSYNEQFF.

This chain uses TRBV4-1 with TRBJ1-1, with no clear D. CDR3 length: 17 amino acids. Trimming pared 1 base from V and 0 bases from J, leaving 15 bases between. From germline, CDR1 is MGHRA and CDR2 YSYEKL. The CDR3 protein is CASSQADSTDLNTEAFF. Here the CDR3 DNA reads TGCGCCAGCAGCCAAGCGGACTCGACGGACTTGAACACTGAAGCTTTCTTT.

This clonotype was detected only once. The chain joins TRBV7-2 to TRBJ1-5; unclear D gene. CDR1 and CDR2 from the germline V gene are SGHTA and FQGNSA. The V end lost 0 bases, the J end lost 6 bases, and 9 bases lay between the germline ends. This CDR3 region has 14 residues. The CDR3, as DNA: TGTGCCAGCAGCTTAGCCCGGGCCTCTCAGCCCCAGCATTTT. Translation gives CASSLARASQPQHF.

J is TRBJ2-3 and V is TRBV7-2; D is possibly TRBD2 (6 bases). This CDR3 region has 14 residues. The V end was cut by 3 bases, the J end by 1 base, with 8 bases between. CDR1 is SGHTA, CDR2 FQGNSA, per germline. The CDR3 DNA reads as TGTGCCAGCAGCTTCCGCGGGGGCACAGATACGCAGTATTTT. Translated, it gives CASSFRGGTDTQYF.

This rearrangement joins TRBV3-1 to TRBJ1-3; 9 nucleotides agree with TRBD1. CDR1 and CDR2 (germline): LGHDT, YNNKEL (reference sequence). There are 17 residues in the CDR3. The junction had 11 bases not matched to a gene; V was cut back by 4 bases and J by 4 bases. The CDR3 nucleotides are TGTGCCAGCAGCCCTTTACCGGGACAGGGTGTCGGAAACACCATATATTTT. It yields the protein CASSPLPGQGVGNTIYF.

The CDR3 DNA reads as TGCAGTGCCCCTCGTCCGGGACTAGTACGCAATGAGCAGTTCTTC. It translates to CSAPRPGLVRNEQFF. This chain uses TRBV20-1 with TRBJ2-1; 8 nucleotides match TRBD2. The CDR3 sequence is 15 residues long. Germline trimming cut 6 bases from V and 6 bases from J; bases unmatched to any gene: 13. From germline, CDR1 is DFQATT and CDR2 SNEGSKA (reference sequence).

The CDR3 is CSAGEAGAKNIQYF. In nucleotides, the CDR3 is TGCAGTGCTGGGGAAGCGGGGGCCAAAAACATTCAGTACTTC. The V call is TRBV20-1, the J call TRBJ2-4; 7 bases line up with TRBD2. The junction had 5 bases not matched to a gene; V was cut back by 5 bases and J by 1 base. CDR1 and CDR2 (germline): DFQATT, SNEGSKA (reference sequence). This CDR3 contains 14 residues.